This T cell receptor beta chain was captured by sequencing in a study of Ad26.COV2.S vaccination and SARS-CoV-2 variants. Study background: Dosing was one shot or two shots 56 days apart.

Treatment: roughly 19 received Ad26.COV2.S at low or high dose, single or two shots; about 5 received placebo; per-sample allocation not given. Sampling occurred on day 63 after the first vaccine or placebo injection. Germline V lookup: CDR1 MGHRA, CDR2 YSYEKL. Trimming cost V 3 bases and J 5 bases; bases outside gene matches: 6. The CDR3 covers 16 residues. Study outcomes and limitations: There was a possibility that the TCR breadth and depth analyses underestimated total T cell responses. Similar non-spike TCR breadth was seen in vaccine and placebo recipients.

Method: immunoSEQ multiplex PCR; TCRdb's copy keeps in-frame clones and lacks some. The sample has some 370,000 clones; under 90% are singletons. Notes on this clone: Its antigen remains unknown.

The chain couples TRBV4-1 to TRBJ2-2; 10 positions match TRBD2. This specimen was peripheral blood, taken in a trial of Ad26.COV2.S vaccine versus placebo. The receptor's source is a person aged 18-65 years who received the Ad26.COV2.S COVID-19 vaccine or a placebo. The DNA for the CDR3 is TGCGCCAGCAGCCAGGACAGCGGGAGGGGAACCGGGGAGCTGTTTTTT. Amino acid sequence: CASSQDSGRGTGELFF.